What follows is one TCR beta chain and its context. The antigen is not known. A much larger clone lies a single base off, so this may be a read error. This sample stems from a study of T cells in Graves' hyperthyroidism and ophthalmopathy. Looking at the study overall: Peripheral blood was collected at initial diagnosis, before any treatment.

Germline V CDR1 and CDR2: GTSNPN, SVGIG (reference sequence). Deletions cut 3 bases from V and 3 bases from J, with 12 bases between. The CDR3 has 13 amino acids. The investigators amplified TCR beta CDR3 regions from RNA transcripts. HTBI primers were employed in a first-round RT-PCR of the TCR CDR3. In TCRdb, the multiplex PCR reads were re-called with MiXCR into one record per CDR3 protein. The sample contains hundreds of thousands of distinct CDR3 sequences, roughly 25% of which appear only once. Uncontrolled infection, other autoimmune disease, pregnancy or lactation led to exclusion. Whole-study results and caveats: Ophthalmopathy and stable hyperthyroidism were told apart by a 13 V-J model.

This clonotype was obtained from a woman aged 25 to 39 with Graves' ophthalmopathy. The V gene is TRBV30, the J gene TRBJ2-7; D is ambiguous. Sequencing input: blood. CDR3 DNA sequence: TGTGCCTGGAGGACAAAGGCCCGCTACGAGCAGTACTTC. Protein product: CAWRTKARYEQYF.